The present T cell receptor beta chain was sequenced within a study of blood T cell repertoires in COVID-19. In the original processing: Reference gene primer amplification gave estimated nucleated cell counts. Generated by immunoSEQ multiplex PCR, the TCRdb table keeps only in-frame clones and is missing some. That table gives V, J and clone size, and the DNA gave D and trimming. The data contain 30,000 to 40,000 clones, about four fifths of them singletons. The CDR3 covers 16 residues. Trimming at V came to 0 bases and at J to 8 bases, leaving 11 bases not matched to a gene. Germline assignment: CDR1 SGHDN and CDR2 FVKESK.

The material sequenced was peripheral blood. This sequence joins TRBV14 and TRBJ1-2; 8 positions agree with TRBD1. The sequence was collected from a man aged 80 or over with active or convalescent COVID-19. CDR3 amino acids: CASSQEDRQGFEGYTF. The CDR3 DNA reads as TGTGCCAGCAGCCAAGAGGATCGACAGGGGTTTGAGGGCTACACCTTC.